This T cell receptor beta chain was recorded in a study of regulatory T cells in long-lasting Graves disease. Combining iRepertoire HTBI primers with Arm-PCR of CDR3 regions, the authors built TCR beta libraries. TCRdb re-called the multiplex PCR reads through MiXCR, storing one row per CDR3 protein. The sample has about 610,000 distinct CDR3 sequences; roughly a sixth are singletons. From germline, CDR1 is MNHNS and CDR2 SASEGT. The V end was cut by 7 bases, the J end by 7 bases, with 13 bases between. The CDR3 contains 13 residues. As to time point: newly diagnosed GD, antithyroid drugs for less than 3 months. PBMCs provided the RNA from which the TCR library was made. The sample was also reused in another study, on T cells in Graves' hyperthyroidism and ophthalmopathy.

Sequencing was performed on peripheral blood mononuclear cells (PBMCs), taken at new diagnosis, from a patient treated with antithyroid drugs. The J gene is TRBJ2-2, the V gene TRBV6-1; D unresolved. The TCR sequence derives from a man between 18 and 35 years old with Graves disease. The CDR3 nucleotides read TGTGCCAGCACCCCCGGCGCCGGCGGGGAGCTGTTTTTT. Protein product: CASTPGAGGELFF.